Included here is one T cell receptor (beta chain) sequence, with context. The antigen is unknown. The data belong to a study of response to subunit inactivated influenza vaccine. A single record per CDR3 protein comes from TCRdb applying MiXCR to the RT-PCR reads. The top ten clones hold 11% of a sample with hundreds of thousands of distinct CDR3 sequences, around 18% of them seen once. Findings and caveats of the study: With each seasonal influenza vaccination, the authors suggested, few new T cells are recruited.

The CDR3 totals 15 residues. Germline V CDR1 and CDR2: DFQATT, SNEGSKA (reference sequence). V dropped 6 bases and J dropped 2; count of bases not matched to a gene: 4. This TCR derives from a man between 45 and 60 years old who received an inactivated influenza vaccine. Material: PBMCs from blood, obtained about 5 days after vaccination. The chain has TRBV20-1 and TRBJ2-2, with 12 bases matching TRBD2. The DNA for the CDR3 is TGCAGTGCGACTAGCGGGGGAGCTAACACCGGGGAGCTGTTTTTT. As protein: CSATSGGANTGELFF.